This entry lists 10 T cell receptor beta chains sequenced from one sample in a study of blood T cells in healthy people across ages. For the second PCR, which ran for roughly 6 to 12 cycles, a sample-barcoded 5' primer and a J-beta primer mix were used. MiXCR, applied by TCRdb to the 5' RACE reads, yields one record per CDR3 protein. Of 780,000 or so distinct CDR3 sequences in the sample, roughly 56% were seen once. Sequencing was done on a sample of blood. These receptors originate from a man aged 35 to 55 in good health.

The V and J genes are TRBV5-1 and TRBJ2-7; 8 bases match TRBD1. The CDR3 sequence is 14 residues long. Looked up from germline, CDR1 is SGHRS and CDR2 is YFSETQ. V shed 4 bases and J 1 base; nucleotides not matched to a gene: 4. The CDR3: CASSVRDRSYEQYF. The CDR3 nucleotides are TGCGCCAGCAGCGTCCGGGACAGGTCCTACGAGCAGTACTTC.

DNA for the CDR3: TGCAGTGCTAGTAATTTCGGGGTCACTGAAGCTTTCTTT. Translation gives CSASNFGVTEAFF. V is TRBV20-1 and J is TRBJ1-1, with D hard to call. Trimming stripped 3 bases from V and 4 bases from J, with 12 bases between. Germline V gene sequence: CDR1 DFQATT, CDR2 SNEGSKA (reference sequence). CDR3 size: 13 residues.

V is TRBV2 and J is TRBJ2-5, with 9 bases that match TRBD2. Germline V gene lookup returns CDR1 SNHLY and CDR2 FYNNEI. The V and J ends lost 11 bases and 1 base, in that order; junction bases with no gene match: 8. The CDR3 is made up of 14 amino acids. Here the CDR3 DNA reads TGTGCCTTCCTGGGTAGCGGGGGCCAAGAGACCCAGTACTTC. Its protein product is CAFLGSGGQETQYF.

This clonotype was seen ten or more times. This chain joins TRBV12-3 or TRBV12-4 and TRBJ1-5; 7 bases match TRBD1. V lost 1 base and J lost 0; bases outside the gene matches: 15. There are 20 residues in the CDR3. CDR3 coding DNA: TGTGCCAGCAGTTTAGTGGTAAGAGTAAGGACAGGAGATAGCAATCAGCCCCAGCATTTT. Translation: CASSLVVRVRTGDSNQPQHF.

This clonotype was observed a handful of times. The genes are TRBV29-1 and TRBJ1-2; D might be TRBD1 (6 bases). Germline V lookup: CDR1 SQVTM, CDR2 ANQGSEA. The CDR3 is made up of 14 amino acids. Trimming took off 3 bases at V and 2 bases at J, with 13 bases between the two ends. CDR3 DNA sequence: TGCAGCGTTGATTTGGCAGGGGCGAACTATGGCTACACCTTC. Translation gives CSVDLAGANYGYTF.

The V and J genes are TRBV25-1 and TRBJ2-2; tentative D call: TRBD1 (6 bases). The V and J ends lost 7 bases and 5 bases respectively, with 11 bases between them. Germline V CDR1 and CDR2: MGHDK, SYGVNS. CDR3 length: 13 amino acids. Written as DNA, the CDR3 is TGTGCCAGCACTTCAGGGGTAACCGGGGAGCTGTTTTTT. Its protein product is CASTSGVTGELFF.

The chain uses TRBV12-3 or TRBV12-4 and TRBJ2-4, with 7 bases fitting TRBD1. The CDR3 is made up of 16 amino acids. J lost 1 base, V lost 3 bases, and 6 bases had no gene match. CDR3 residues: CASSFRQGYAKNIQYF. CDR3 in DNA: TGTGCCAGCAGTTTCCGACAGGGCTATGCCAAAAACATTCAGTACTTC.

This clonotype has only a few counts. This sequence joins TRBV4-1 and TRBJ1-6; no clear D. The CDR3 length is 17 residues. The V end lost 0 bases, the J end lost 0 bases, and 9 bases lay between the germline ends. Germline V gene data show CDR1 as MGHRA and CDR2 as YSYEKL. The CDR3 loop is CASSQDGGNSYNSPLHF. The CDR3 nucleotides are TGCGCCAGCAGCCAAGATGGCGGGAACTCCTATAATTCACCCCTCCACTTT.

V and J are TRBV19 and TRBJ2-5, with D tentatively TRBD1 or TRBD2 (6 bases each). The J call may be incorrect, as the DNA end agrees better with TRBJ2-7. CDR1 and CDR2 from the germline V gene are LNHDA and SQIVND (reference sequence). CDR3 length: 16 amino acids. DNA of the CDR3: TGTGCCAGTAGTATGGAGATGGGGGGCGGGGTCCACGAGCAGTACTTC. Encoded protein: CASSMEMGGGVHEQYF.

This sequence joins TRBV24-1 and TRBJ1-5, with 7 bases that match TRBD1. Looked up from germline, CDR1 is KGHDR and CDR2 is SFDVKD. With 4 bases clipped from V and 5 bases from J, the junction kept 10 bases outside the gene matches. CDR3 length: 16 amino acids. The CDR3: CATSDRGQFGDQPQHF. CDR3 bases: TGTGCCACCAGTGACCGGGGACAGTTCGGGGATCAGCCCCAGCATTTT.